The rows below give T cell receptor beta chains drawn from one sample of a study of T cells in Graves' hyperthyroidism and ophthalmopathy. TCRdb itself ran the multiplex PCR reads through MiXCR, one entry per CDR3 protein. Here the sample spans hundreds of thousands of distinct CDR3 sequences, 22% being singletons. Sequenced input: blood. Receptors were obtained from a woman between 65 and 79 years old with Graves' ophthalmopathy. Each CDR3 is given with its conserved first and last residue. A D gene is named only where the DNA matches it firmly. Clone size, where shown, is once, few, many, or a class for clones that have expanded.

size: many
V: TRBV2
D: .
J: TRBJ1-1
DNA: TGTGCCAGCAGTGAGGGGCAGCGGAAAGCTTTCTTT
CDR3: CASSEGQRKAFF

size: few
V: TRBV6-1
D: TRBD2
J: TRBJ2-3
DNA: TGTGCCACCAGAGCGGGAGTCGGATCAGATACGCAGTATTTT
CDR3: CATRAGVGSDTQYF

size: .
V: TRBV10-3
D: TRBD2
J: TRBJ2-3
DNA: TGTGCCATCAAACCGGGACTAGCTACAGATACGCAGTATTTT
CDR3: CAIKPGLATDTQYF

size: few
V: TRBV4-2
D: .
J: TRBJ1-5
DNA: TGTGCCAGCAGCCAAGATTGGGGGTCGATTGGGCCCCAGCATTTT
CDR3: CASSQDWGSIGPQHF

size: many
V: TRBV20-1
D: TRBD2
J: TRBJ2-1
DNA: TGCAGTGCTATGTTACAGCGGGGGTACAATGAGCAGTTCTTC
CDR3: CSAMLQRGYNEQFF

size: few
V: TRBV20-1
D: .
J: TRBJ1-1
DNA: TGCAGTGCGGGCCGACCGGGGAACACTGAAGCTTTCTTT
CDR3: CSAGRPGNTEAFF

size: .
V: TRBV7-9
D: TRBD1
J: TRBJ2-1
DNA: TGTGCCAGCAGCTTACTACAGGGGAGCAATGAGCAGTTCTTC
CDR3: CASSLLQGSNEQFF

size: many
V: TRBV6-2/TRBV6-3
D: .
J: TRBJ2-1
DNA: TGTGCCAGCAGTTACTCTCTTCGGGCAGGGGCCTACAATGAGCAGTTCTTC
CDR3: CASSYSLRAGAYNEQFF

size: .
V: TRBV19
D: .
J: TRBJ2-7
DNA: TGTGCCAGTAGTACCGCAGGGCACGGTTACGAGCAGTACTTC
CDR3: CASSTAGHGYEQYF

size: many
V: TRBV7-2
D: TRBD2
J: TRBJ2-1
DNA: TGTGCCAGCAGCTTAGCGCTCGCGGGAGGGTACAATGAGCAGTTCTTC
CDR3: CASSLALAGGYNEQFF

size: .
V: TRBV19
D: TRBD1
J: TRBJ1-1
DNA: TGTGCCAGTAGTATAGAGGGACAGGGGGTAAATGCTGAAGCTTTCTTT
CDR3: CASSIEGQGVNAEAFF

size: .
V: TRBV19
D: .
J: TRBJ2-1
DNA: TGTGCCAGTAGTCCAGGGGTAGGCAATGAGCAGTTCTTC
CDR3: CASSPGVGNEQFF

size: .
V: TRBV3-1
D: .
J: TRBJ2-5
DNA: TGTGCCAGCACCTTGGACCCGGGAGTGGGGCGAGAGACCCAGTACTTC
CDR3: CASTLDPGVGRETQYF

size: few
V: TRBV6-2/TRBV6-3
D: .
J: TRBJ1-6
DNA: TGTGCCAGCCATCCCTCTGCGCGGTCACCCCTCCACTTT
CDR3: CASHPSARSPLHF

size: many
V: TRBV7-2
D: .
J: TRBJ2-1
DNA: TGTGCCAGCAGCTTAGCCGGAGGTGGTTTTTACAATGAGCAGTTCTTC
CDR3: CASSLAGGGFYNEQFF

size: many
V: TRBV6-1
D: TRBD1
J: TRBJ2-5
DNA: TGTGCCAGCAGCTGGGGAACAGGGGTTAGAGAGACCCAGTACTTC
CDR3: CASSWGTGVRETQYF

size: many
V: TRBV10-3
D: TRBD2
J: TRBJ2-1
DNA: TGTGCCATCAGGACCGGGACTAGCGGGAGTCCCGCGAGCTCCTACAATGAGCAGTTCTTC
CDR3: CAIRTGTSGSPASSYNEQFF

size: many
V: TRBV7-2
D: TRBD2
J: TRBJ2-3
DNA: TGTGCCAGCAGCCCCGGGACTAACACAGATACGCAGTATTTT
CDR3: CASSPGTNTDTQYF

size: .
V: TRBV30
D: .
J: TRBJ1-2
DNA: TGTGCCGTAACGGGGGACGACACTGGGCTTTATGGCTACACCTTC
CDR3: CAVTGDDTGLYGYTF

size: many
V: TRBV12-3/TRBV12-4
D: TRBD1
J: TRBJ2-5
DNA: TGTGCCAGCAGCACAGGGGGATGGGAGACCCAGTACTTC
CDR3: CASSTGGWETQYF

size: few
V: TRBV5-6
D: TRBD2
J: TRBJ2-7
DNA: TGTGCCAGCAAGCGCGGGAGGTCCTACGAGCAGTACTTC
CDR3: CASKRGRSYEQYF

size: .
V: TRBV28
D: .
J: TRBJ1-5
DNA: TGTGCCAGCAGTTTACCCCCCACTTGGAGCAATCAGCCCCAGCATTTT
CDR3: CASSLPPTWSNQPQHF

size: .
V: TRBV28
D: .
J: TRBJ2-3
DNA: TGTGCCAGCAGTTTGGGGGTAGTCACAACAAGCACAGATATGCAGTATTTT
CDR3: CASSLGVVTTSTDMQYF

size: few
V: TRBV29-1
D: .
J: TRBJ1-2
DNA: TGCAGCGTTGATCATTGGGGTGGCTACACCTTC
CDR3: CSVDHWGGYTF

size: .
V: TRBV5-1
D: .
J: TRBJ2-7
DNA: TGTGCCAGTCGCTTACAGGGCCTCTCCTACGAGCAGTACTTC
CDR3: CASRLQGLSYEQYF

size: few
V: TRBV29-1
D: .
J: TRBJ2-3
DNA: TGCAGCGTTGCAGATAGGGGTACGCAGTATTTT
CDR3: CSVADRGTQYF

size: few
V: TRBV27
D: .
J: TRBJ2-1
DNA: TGTGCCAGCAGCCGGGTGGCAGGTCATAATGAGCAGTTCTTC
CDR3: CASSRVAGHNEQFF

size: .
V: TRBV25-1
D: TRBD1
J: TRBJ1-2
DNA: TGTGCCAGCAGTGCTAGGGGGCAGGAGAATGGCTACACCTTC
CDR3: CASSARGQENGYTF

size: .
V: TRBV19
D: .
J: TRBJ1-1
DNA: TGTGCCAGTAGTATCCCGACAAAACTCGTATTCTTT
CDR3: CASSIPTKLVFF

size: few
V: TRBV6-1
D: .
J: TRBJ1-2
DNA: TGTGCCAGCACCCCGCGGGGTTTCAACTATGGCTACACCTTC
CDR3: CASTPRGFNYGYTF

size: few
V: TRBV27
D: TRBD1
J: TRBJ2-7
DNA: TGTGCCACCCTACCCAGGACAGGGGTTTGGGGCGAGCAGTACTTC
CDR3: CATLPRTGVWGEQYF

size: few
V: TRBV5-1
D: .
J: TRBJ2-7
DNA: TGCGCCAGCAGCTTGGCGCGGGGCTTCGTCTACGAGCAGTACTTC
CDR3: CASSLARGFVYEQYF

size: .
V: TRBV10-2
D: .
J: TRBJ1-4
DNA: TGCGCCAGCAGTGAGATGACACATGAAAAACTGTTTTTT
CDR3: CASSEMTHEKLFF

size: .
V: TRBV5-1
D: .
J: TRBJ2-5
DNA: TGCGCCAGCAGCTTGTCGCAGATACAAGAGACCCAGTACTTC
CDR3: CASSLSQIQETQYF